Listed below are T cell receptor beta chains from one sample, sequenced in a study of Ad26.COV2.S vaccination and SARS-CoV-2 variants. The repertoire was sequenced with immunoSEQ multiplex PCR; TCRdb's copy has only in-frame clones and lacks some. The sample lists 400,000 to 450,000 clones, around 90% seen once, with about 12% in the top ten. The sample in question was peripheral blood, obtained in a trial of Ad26.COV2.S vaccine versus placebo. Receptors were obtained from a person aged 18-65 years who received the Ad26.COV2.S COVID-19 vaccine or a placebo. Both conserved end residues are part of each CDR3. The D gene is left open where the match is weak. The listing skips clone size in some rows; elsewhere it reads once, few, many or a size class.

CDR3	DNA	D	size	J	V
CASSPRDGLVAFF	TGTGCCAGCAGCCCCCGGGACGGCCTGGTTGCTTTCTTT	-	few	TRBJ1-1	TRBV7-9
CASSVGTGWQTQYF	TGTGCCAGCAGCGTGGGGACAGGGTGGCAGACCCAGTACTTC	TRBD1	-	TRBJ2-5	TRBV9
CASKEGLEGHTQYF	TGCGCCAGCAAAGAGGGACTCGAGGGCCATACGCAGTATTTT	-	-	TRBJ2-3	TRBV5-1
CASSKRDYSYNEQFF	TGTGCCAGCAGTAAGCGGGACTACTCCTACAATGAGCAGTTCTTC	TRBD2	-	TRBJ2-1	TRBV5-4
CASSQDHGSGQRNEQFF	TGTGCCAGCAGCCAAGATCATGGTAGCGGGCAGAGGAATGAGCAGTTCTTC	TRBD2	-	TRBJ2-1	TRBV4-2
CASSLTASYEQYF	TGTGCCAGCAGCTTGACAGCATCCTACGAGCAGTACTTC	-	-	TRBJ2-7	TRBV3-1/TRBV3-2
CASSLDIVAGGHTGELFF	TGTGCCAGCAGCTTAGATATCGTAGCGGGGGGGCACACCGGGGAGCTGTTTTTT	TRBD2	-	TRBJ2-2	TRBV11-3
CSASVAGISDTQYF	TGCAGTGCTAGTGTGGCAGGGATATCGGATACGCAGTATTTT	-	once	TRBJ2-3	TRBV20-1
CASSSGAGAKNIQYF	TGCGCCAGCAGCTCGGGGGCCGGGGCCAAAAACATTCAGTACTTC	-	once	TRBJ2-4	TRBV5-1
CASSLGTSQTDTQYF	TGTGCCAGCAGCCTAGGGACTAGTCAGACAGATACGCAGTATTTT	TRBD2	-	TRBJ2-3	TRBV5-4
CASSLSGRGRGTEAFF	TGTGCCAGCAGTTTGTCTGGGCGGGGGCGTGGCACTGAAGCTTTCTTT	-	-	TRBJ1-1	TRBV6-6
CASSLSGGAYNEQFF	TGTGCCAGCAGCTTATCCGGGGGGGCCTACAATGAGCAGTTCTTC	TRBD2	-	TRBJ2-1	TRBV7-2
CASSPPGASGSGTDTQYF	TGTGCCAGCTCACCACCCGGAGCTAGCGGGAGTGGAACAGATACGCAGTATTTT	TRBD2	-	TRBJ2-3	TRBV18
CASRTQGSDGYTF	TGTGCCAGTAGAACTCAGGGGAGCGATGGCTACACCTTC	-	once	TRBJ1-2	TRBV19
CASSLGRDSLNEKLFF	TGTGCCAGCAGCTTAGGGCGTGACAGTTTAAATGAAAAACTGTTTTTT	-	-	TRBJ1-4	TRBV11-2
CSVEGLRLNTEAFF	TGCAGCGTTGAAGGGCTCAGGTTGAACACTGAAGCTTTCTTT	-	-	TRBJ1-1	TRBV29-1
CASSLVQGAYEQYF	TGTGCCAGCAGCTTAGTTCAGGGGGCCTACGAGCAGTACTTC	TRBD1	-	TRBJ2-7	TRBV7-8
CASSYDAGGTDTQYF	TGTGCCAGCAGTTACGACGCGGGAGGTACAGATACGCAGTATTTT	TRBD2	-	TRBJ2-3	TRBV6-2/TRBV6-3
CASSSRGAGSTEAFF	TGTGCCAGCAGCTCACGTGGGGCGGGGTCCACTGAAGCTTTCTTT	-	-	TRBJ1-1	TRBV7-9
CASSQENTGELFF	TGTGCCAGCAGTCAGGAGAACACCGGGGAGCTGTTTTTT	-	-	TRBJ2-2	TRBV2
CASSPLTGGTDTQYF	TGTGCCAGCAGTCCTCTGACAGGGGGGACAGATACGCAGTATTTT	TRBD1	-	TRBJ2-3	TRBV6-5
CSVGTAYTRDGYTF	TGCAGCGTTGGGACGGCTTACACCCGGGATGGCTACACCTTC	-	-	TRBJ1-2	TRBV29-1
CASSSWTSGRRELFF	TGTGCCAGCAGCTCGTGGACTAGCGGGAGGAGGGAGCTGTTTTTT	TRBD2	-	TRBJ2-2	TRBV7-9
CASGRAGQGIVTQYF	TGTGCCAGCGGAAGGGCGGGACAAGGCATTGTTACGCAGTATTTT	-	-	TRBJ2-3	TRBV9
CAISESAVFADTQYF	TGTGCCATCAGTGAGTCGGCAGTTTTTGCAGATACGCAGTATTTT	-	-	TRBJ2-3	TRBV10-3
CASSVGSIRDTQYF	TGTGCCAGCAGCGTAGGTAGTATTCGAGATACGCAGTATTTT	-	-	TRBJ2-3	TRBV9
CAWSSGSHEQYF	TGTGCCTGGTCCAGCGGGAGTCATGAGCAGTACTTC	TRBD2	-	TRBJ2-7	TRBV30
CASSLVTWTEAFF	TGTGCCAGCAGCTTAGTAACGTGGACTGAAGCTTTCTTT	-	-	TRBJ1-1	TRBV11-3
CASSPPRGSGTTDTQYF	TGTGCCAGCAGCCCCCCTCGGGGTAGCGGAACGACAGATACGCAGTATTTT	-	-	TRBJ2-3	TRBV11-3
CASSPQGLRTNEKLFF	TGTGCCAGCAGCCCACAAGGGCTCAGAACTAATGAAAAACTGTTTTTT	-	-	TRBJ1-4	TRBV3-1/TRBV3-2
CASRGTGNTIYF	TGTGCCAGCAGGGGGACTGGAAACACCATATATTTT	-	-	TRBJ1-3	TRBV28
CASSQAGASTDTQYF	TGTGCCAGCAGTCAAGCGGGAGCTAGCACAGATACGCAGTATTTT	TRBD2	-	TRBJ2-3	TRBV2
CSVEAFSGNTIYF	TGCAGCGTTGAAGCTTTCTCTGGAAACACCATATATTTT	-	-	TRBJ1-3	TRBV29-1
CASSRQQPGQWVVSSGANVLTF	TGTGCCAGCAGTCGTCAGCAGCCGGGACAGTGGGTTGTGAGCTCTGGGGCCAACGTCCTGACTTTC	TRBD1	once	TRBJ2-6	TRBV6-6
CASALRTGKKNIQYF	TGTGCCAGCGCACTACGAACCGGTAAAAAAAACATTCAGTACTTC	-	few	TRBJ2-4	TRBV18
CASSPRDRGLGTDTQYF	TGTGCCAGCAGCCCTCGGGACAGGGGGCTGGGCACAGATACGCAGTATTTT	TRBD1	once	TRBJ2-3	TRBV7-9
CASSRTPGLAGAGDTDTQYF	TGCGCCAGCAGCCGTACACCGGGACTAGCGGGAGCGGGGGACACAGATACGCAGTATTTT	TRBD2	-	TRBJ2-3	TRBV4-3
CASSVQTGLVTGELFF	TGTGCCAGCAGCGTGCAGACAGGGCTAGTCACCGGGGAGCTGTTTTTT	TRBD1	-	TRBJ2-2	TRBV5-6
CASSQGAMYEQYF	TGTGCCAGCAGCCAGGGGGCTATGTACGAGCAGTACTTC	TRBD1	-	TRBJ2-7	TRBV11-2
CASSLTAHNEKLFF	TGCGCCAGCAGCTTGACAGCTCATAATGAAAAACTGTTTTTT	-	-	TRBJ1-4	TRBV5-1
CASSLETGRSDTQYF	TGTGCCAGCAGCTTAGAGACAGGGAGGTCAGATACGCAGTATTTT	-	-	TRBJ2-3	TRBV5-5
CASSELGGTDTQYF	TGTGCCAGCAGTGAACTGGGGGGCACAGATACGCAGTATTTT	-	-	TRBJ2-3	TRBV2
CASSELAGGPYEQYF	TGCGCCAGCAGTGAGTTAGCGGGAGGACCCTACGAGCAGTACTTC	TRBD2	-	TRBJ2-7	TRBV10-2
CASSLWVAGVSETQYF	TGTGCCAGCAGCTTATGGGTAGCGGGAGTTTCAGAGACCCAGTACTTC	TRBD2	-	TRBJ2-5	TRBV7-2
CASRWGSNTGELFF	TGTGCCAGCAGGTGGGGTTCGAACACCGGGGAGCTGTTTTTT	-	once	TRBJ2-2	TRBV6-6
CASSQEYRLAGVSSYEQYF	TGCGCCAGCAGCCAAGAGTACAGACTAGCGGGAGTATCGTCCTACGAGCAGTACTTC	TRBD2	-	TRBJ2-7	TRBV4-3
CASSLGTGRYGYTF	TGTGCCAGCTCACTGGGGACAGGGCGCTATGGCTACACCTTC	TRBD1	-	TRBJ1-2	TRBV18
CASSSRTSGYNEQFF	TGTGCCAGCAGCTCGCGGACTAGCGGTTACAATGAGCAGTTCTTC	TRBD2	-	TRBJ2-1	TRBV7-8
CASSLASASGQLGKNIQYF	TGTGCCAGCAGCTTAGCTTCGGCTAGCGGCCAACTAGGCAAAAACATTCAGTACTTC	TRBD2	-	TRBJ2-4	TRBV7-8
CASSLRQGSDTEAFF	TGTGCCAGCAGCTTAAGACAGGGGTCGGACACTGAAGCTTTCTTT	TRBD1	-	TRBJ1-1	TRBV7-9
CASSFADYSGLLFF	TGTGCCAGCAGCTTCGCTGATTACTCGGGACTACTGTTTTTT	-	-	TRBJ1-4	TRBV7-2
CASSRGEGLEQFF	TGTGCCAGCAGCCGGGGGGAGGGCCTTGAGCAGTTCTTC	TRBD2	-	TRBJ2-1	TRBV2
CASSVGTSGTHEQYF	TGTGCCAGCAGCGTTGGGACTAGCGGGACCCACGAGCAGTACTTC	TRBD2	-	TRBJ2-7	TRBV9
CARRCVWGLAGANRETQYF	TGCGCCAGGCGATGTGTTTGGGGACTAGCGGGAGCCAATCGAGAGACCCAGTACTTC	TRBD2	-	TRBJ2-5	TRBV10-1
CASSDHTEAFF	TGTGCCAGCAGTGACCACACTGAAGCTTTCTTT	-	few	TRBJ1-1	TRBV25-1